Below, one T cell receptor beta chain is given with its context. Data came from immunoSEQ multiplex PCR; TCRdb stores just in-frame clones and leaves some out. This sample yields around 200,000 clones, of which more than 75% are seen a single time; 25% to 30% belongs to the top ten. The CDR3 runs 16 residues. Germline values: CDR1 SGHRS, CDR2 YFSETQ. Trimming at V came to 0 bases and at J to 4 bases, leaving 4 bases not matched to a gene. The data derive from a study of T cell responses to AZD1222 COVID-19 vaccine. The chain combines TRBV5-1 with TRBJ2-2; 9 nucleotides match TRBD2. The receptor was derived from an adult who received the AZD1222 COVID-19 vaccine. Material: peripheral blood, obtained 28 days after the second AZD1222 dose. The CDR3 DNA follows: TGCGCCAGCAGCTTGGGAGCTAGCGGGACCACCGGGGAGCTGTTTTTT. It encodes CASSLGASGTTGELFF.